This is a list of T cell receptor beta chains from one sample in a study of blood T cell repertoires in COVID-19. TCRdb keeps only in-frame clones here, not all; method: immunoSEQ multiplex PCR. The table shows roughly 120,000 clones, with 86% occurring only once. The specimen sequenced was peripheral blood. The receptors were sampled from a man aged 70-80 years who had recovered from COVID-19. Both conserved end residues are part of each CDR3. The D gene is left open where the match is weak. Not every row has a clone size; where given, it reads once, few, many or a size class.

D gene,clone size,J gene,V gene,CDR3 protein,CDR3 DNA
TRBD2,-,TRBJ2-5,TRBV4-1,CASSPSAGGQETQYF,TGCGCCAGCAGCCCCTCAGCGGGAGGGCAAGAGACCCAGTACTTC
-,-,TRBJ1-3,TRBV5-1,CASSSSTGGAGNTIYF,TGCGCCAGCAGCTCGTCGACTGGGGGGGCTGGAAACACCATATATTTT
-,-,TRBJ1-1,TRBV5-5,CASSLDLWAMNTEAFF,TGTGCCAGCAGCTTGGATCTTTGGGCCATGAACACTGAAGCTTTCTTT
-,-,TRBJ2-3,TRBV6-5,CASSYRGNTQYF,TGTGCCAGCAGTTACCGGGGAAATACGCAGTATTTT
-,-,TRBJ2-2,TRBV7-2,CASSLSNLLDTGELFF,TGTGCCAGCAGCTTAAGTAACTTACTTGACACCGGGGAGCTGTTTTTT
-,-,TRBJ2-1,TRBV5-4,CASSLGAGRYNEQFF,TGTGCCAGCAGCTTGGGGGCGGGGAGATACAATGAGCAGTTCTTC
TRBD1,few,TRBJ1-2,TRBV18,CASSPPPGGGYGYTF,TGTGCCAGCTCACCACCACCAGGGGGCGGCTATGGCTACACCTTC
TRBD1,-,TRBJ2-7,TRBV11-2,CASSSMGQSYEQYF,TGTGCCAGCAGCTCCATGGGACAGAGCTACGAGCAGTACTTC
TRBD1,-,TRBJ1-5,TRBV3-1/TRBV3-2,CATADRGKDSNQPQHF,TGTGCCACCGCGGACAGGGGAAAGGATAGCAATCAGCCCCAGCATTTT
-,-,TRBJ1-5,TRBV18,CASSPLRSARDQPQHF,TGTGCCAGCTCACCTTTGAGGTCCGCGAGGGATCAGCCCCAGCATTTT
TRBD1,-,TRBJ1-1,TRBV30,CAWSVRGLRGTEAFF,TGTGCCTGGAGTGTCAGGGGGTTGCGCGGAACTGAAGCTTTCTTT
TRBD2,-,TRBJ2-3,TRBV5-1,CASSSLAGGTDTQYF,TGCGCCAGCAGCTCCTTAGCGGGAGGCACAGATACGCAGTATTTT
-,-,TRBJ2-2,TRBV11-2,CASSASGLTGELFF,TGTGCCAGCAGCGCGTCAGGGCTCACCGGGGAGCTGTTTTTT
TRBD2,-,TRBJ2-1,TRBV4-1,CASSPLGSGRPHEQFF,TGCGCCAGCAGCCCCCTTGGGAGCGGGAGGCCCCATGAGCAGTTCTTC
-,-,TRBJ1-5,TRBV9,CASSAGVGREPQHF,TGTGCCAGCAGCGCAGGGGTAGGTCGGGAGCCCCAGCATTTT
TRBD2,-,TRBJ2-7,TRBV3-1/TRBV3-2,CASSQVAGGASYEQYF,TGTGCCAGCAGCCAAGTTGCGGGAGGGGCCTCCTACGAGCAGTACTTC